Included here is one T cell receptor (beta chain) sequence, with context. Documented time point: after trial treatment. Treatment specified: LDRT plus nivolumab, ipilimumab, low-dose cyclophosphamide and aspirin (RACIN trial). This CDR3 has 17 residues. In germline, CDR1 is SGHNT, CDR2 YYREEE (reference sequence). Trimming took off 0 bases at V and 3 bases at J, with 13 bases between the two ends. The sample belongs to a study of low-dose radiotherapy and immunotherapy resistance in tumors. TRAV- and TRBV-specific primers, spanning alpha and beta chains, primed first-strand cDNA. The authors amplified TCRs for about 20 PCR cycles with a constant-region primer and a V-primer adapter. TCRdb passed the reads through MiXCR, listing each CDR3 protein once. Among about 30,000 distinct CDR3 sequences listed, around 47% were seen once.

This chain uses TRBV5-4 with TRBJ2-6, with D maybe TRBD2 (6 bases). This TCR was recovered from a male donor with gallbladder cancer. The material sequenced was PBMCs, taken after low-dose radiotherapy plus immunotherapy. In DNA, the CDR3 is TGTGCCAGCAGCTTGGGCACACCCGGGAGTGGGGCCAACGTCCTGACTTTC. It yields the protein CASSLGTPGSGANVLTF.